Below, 2 T cell receptor beta chains from the same sample are listed, as sequenced in a study of T cell repertoires in cytomegalovirus infection. Each CDR3 protein is one row after TCRdb ran MiXCR on the reads. This table holds hundreds of thousands of distinct CDR3 sequences, roughly 33% found once. These TCRs' antigens remain unknown. The sample here was cultured PBMCs, taken from culture after CMV antigen stimulation. The receptors derive from a human donor in good health (CMV status not recorded). Some clones in this sample may be carry-over from other donors' samples.

This clonotype was seen many times. CDR3 sequence reads: CASSPGTGTGTGELFF. The CDR3 DNA reads TGTGCCAGCAGCCCCGGGACAGGCACCGGCACCGGGGAGCTGTTTTTT. This chain links TRBV7-6 with TRBJ2-2; 8 nucleotides match TRBD1. After removal of 5 bases from V and 4 bases from J, the junction contained 9 bases not matched to a gene. Germline CDR1 and CDR2: SGHVS and FNYEAQ. There are 16 residues in the CDR3.

This clonotype was seen repeatedly, ten times or more. CDR3 in DNA: TGTGCCAGCAGCTTAGTCGGCGGGGGTCTAACCTACGAGCAGTACTTC. This gives the protein CASSLVGGGLTYEQYF. The chain uses TRBV7-2 and TRBJ2-7, with TRBD2 matching 7 bases. The V gene end was trimmed by 1 base and the J gene end by 2 bases; junction bases not matched to a gene: 8. CDR3 length: 16 residues. Germline V lookup: CDR1 SGHTA, CDR2 FQGNSA.